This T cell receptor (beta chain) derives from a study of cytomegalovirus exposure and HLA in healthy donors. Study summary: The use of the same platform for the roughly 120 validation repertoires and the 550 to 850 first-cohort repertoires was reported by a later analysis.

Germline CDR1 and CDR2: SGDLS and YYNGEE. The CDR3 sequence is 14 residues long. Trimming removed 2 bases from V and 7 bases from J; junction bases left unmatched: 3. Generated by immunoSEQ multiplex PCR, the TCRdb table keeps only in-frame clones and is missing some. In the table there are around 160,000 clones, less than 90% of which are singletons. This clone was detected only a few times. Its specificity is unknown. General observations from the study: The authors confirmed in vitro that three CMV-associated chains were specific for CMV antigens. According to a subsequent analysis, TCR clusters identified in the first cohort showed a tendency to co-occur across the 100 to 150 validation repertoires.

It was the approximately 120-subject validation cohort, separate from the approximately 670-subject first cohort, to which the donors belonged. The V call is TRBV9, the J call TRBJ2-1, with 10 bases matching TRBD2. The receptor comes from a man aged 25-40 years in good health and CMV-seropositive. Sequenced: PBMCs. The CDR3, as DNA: TGTGCCAGCAGCGTGACTAGCGGGTGGAATGAGCAGTTCTTC. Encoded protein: CASSVTSGWNEQFF.